This paragraph covers one T cell receptor (beta chain) sequence. What it recognizes is unknown. This table comes from immunoSEQ multiplex PCR, and its TCRdb copy is limited to in-frame clones, with some not included. The table has some 96,000 clones, about 88% seen once. CDR3 length: 17 amino acids. Germline V gene data show CDR1 as SGHRS and CDR2 as YFSETQ. The V end was cut by 6 bases, the J end by 1 base, with 22 bases between. The entry originates in a study of T cell responses to AZD1222 COVID-19 vaccine. The study, taken as a whole, reports: Reportedly, close to half of spike-specific TCRs are directed against unmutated variant regions. Baseline seropositivity occurred in only 5 or 6 AZD1222 recipients. Repertoires were sampled only after the peak T cell response. The study found vaccine-associated CD4 TCRs spanning spike, dominant at 160-218 and 743-854.

This sequence was found in an adult who received the AZD1222 COVID-19 vaccine. The sequences come from peripheral blood, collected 28 days after the second AZD1222 dose. The chain links TRBV5-1 to TRBJ2-5; D is possibly TRBD2 (6 bases). The CDR3 sequence: CASTVGSLTSGQETQYF. CDR3 in DNA: TGCGCCAGCACCGTCGGGAGTCTTACCAGCGGCCAAGAGACCCAGTACTTC.